Each of the 18 T cell receptor beta chains below was sequenced from the same sample in a study of technical replicates of blood from several donors. Only in-frame clones appear in the TCRdb table, and some are missing; sequencing was by immunoSEQ multiplex PCR. The table records around 70,000 clones, approximately 94% of them present only once. Sequences were obtained from T cells isolated from PBMCs. The source of these receptors is a human donor in good health.

This chain links TRBV7-8 with TRBJ1-5, with D uncertain. CDR3 length: 13 amino acids. With 5 bases removed from V and 5 bases from J, the gap between germline ends came to 10 bases. Germline values: CDR1 SGHVS, CDR2 FQNEAQ. The CDR3 bases are TGTGCCAGCAGCATCGGTACGGATCAGCCCCAGCATTTT. As protein: CASSIGTDQPQHF.

The chain employs TRBV5-1 and TRBJ2-3, with unresolved D. Germline V gives CDR1 SGHRS, CDR2 YFSETQ. The CDR3 is made up of 14 amino acids. V shed 0 bases and J shed 5 bases, with 10 bases lying between them. In DNA form, the CDR3 reads TGCGCCAGCAGCTTGGAACCAAGAGGAGATACGCAGTATTTT. This codes for CASSLEPRGDTQYF.

This chain joins TRBV5-1 and TRBJ2-7, with 8 bases matching TRBD1. The CDR3 loop spans 14 amino acids. The germline V gene encodes CDR1 SGHRS and CDR2 YFSETQ. J gave up 4 bases and V 4 bases, and 7 bases lay outside the gene matches. Written as DNA, the CDR3 is TGCGCCAGCAGCCCGACAGGGGCCCAATACGAGCAGTACTTC. Translating it yields CASSPTGAQYEQYF.

The V and J genes are TRBV28 and TRBJ2-5; no firm D call. The CDR3 has 13 residues. V was trimmed by 0 bases and J by 9 bases, leaving 11 bases between them. Per germline, CDR1 MDHEN and CDR2 SYDVKM. The CDR3 DNA follows: TGTGCCAGCAGTTTATGGACAAGGATGGCCCAGTACTTC. Its protein is CASSLWTRMAQYF.

The chain joins TRBV5-4 to TRBJ2-3; 9 nucleotides line up with TRBD1. J gave up 5 bases and V 3 bases, and 4 bases lay outside the gene matches. The CDR3 has 14 residues. Germline assignment: CDR1 SGHNT and CDR2 YYREEE (reference sequence). The CDR3 sequence is CASSWDREIDTQYF. The CDR3 DNA reads as TGTGCCAGCAGCTGGGACAGGGAAATAGATACGCAGTATTTT.

V usage is TRBV18 and J usage is TRBJ1-2; 7 bases fit TRBD1. Germline loops: CDR1 KGHSH, CDR2 LQKENI. The CDR3 contains 13 residues. V was clipped by 1 base and J by 6 bases; unmatched bases: 2. CDR3 DNA: TGTGCCAGCTCACCACAGGGGGCGAATGGCTACACCTTC. It encodes CASSPQGANGYTF.

This clone was observed a single time. The chain combines TRBV6-1 with TRBJ1-3; no clear D gene. The V end lost 5 bases, the J end lost 2 bases, and 10 bases lay between the germline ends. The CDR3 runs to 14 residues. The germline V gene encodes CDR1 MNHNS and CDR2 SASEGT. The CDR3 here is CASSPSGTGNTIYF. CDR3 sequence (DNA): TGTGCCAGCAGTCCATCGGGAACTGGAAACACCATATATTTT.

The rearrangement joins TRBV5-4 to TRBJ2-7, with a possible D match to TRBD1 (6 bases). Germline assignment: CDR1 SGHNT and CDR2 YYREEE (reference sequence). The CDR3 is 14 residues long. V lost 0 bases to trimming and J lost 2 bases, with 9 bases between them. The CDR3 nucleotides are TGTGCCAGCAGCTTGGAAGGGGGAGCCTACGAGCAGTACTTC. Protein: CASSLEGGAYEQYF.

This clone was seen a handful of times. The chain employs TRBV11-1 and TRBJ2-1, with 8 nucleotides matching TRBD1. The length of the CDR3 is 13 residues. Germline CDR1 is SGHAT and CDR2 is FQDESV (reference sequence). Trimming at V came to 5 bases and at J to 8 bases, leaving 5 bases not matched to a gene. The CDR3 loop reads CASSPDRGHEQFF. In DNA, the CDR3 is TGTGCCAGCAGCCCAGACAGGGGCCATGAGCAGTTCTTC. Variable domain in full (rest from reference TRBV11-1 and TRBJ2-1): EAEVAQSPRYKITEKSQAVAFWCDPISGHATLYWYRQILGQGPELLVQFQDESVVDDSQLPKDRFSAERLKGVDSTLKIQPAELGDSAMYLCASSPDRGHEQFFGPGTRLTVL.

The chain uses TRBV21-1 and TRBJ1-4; TRBD1 was called by the table and not checked on the DNA. TRBV21-1 is a known pseudogene. The CDR3 length is 14 residues. CDR3 nucleotide sequence: TGTGCCAGTCCGAGGGGGGACAGGAATGAAAAACTGTTTTTT. This translates into CASPRGDRNEKLFF.

The chain links TRBV2 to TRBJ2-3, with 8 bases identical to TRBD2. Germline V gives CDR1 SNHLY, CDR2 FYNNEI. Trimming took 7 bases from V and 2 from J; bases not matched to a gene: 5. The CDR3 loop spans 14 amino acids. This CDR3 reads CASIRLALTDTQYF. The CDR3 region has the DNA TGTGCCAGCATCAGACTAGCGCTCACAGATACGCAGTATTTT.

The chain joins TRBV5-1 to TRBJ2-3; 8 bases agree with TRBD2. CDR1 is SGHRS, CDR2 YFSETQ, per germline. Trimming took 4 bases from V and 1 from J; bases not matched to a gene: 5. The CDR3 covers 15 residues. CDR3 bases: TGCGCCAGCAGCCCGGGGGGGCTGGGCACAGATACGCAGTATTTT. Its translation is CASSPGGLGTDTQYF.

The chain joins TRBV19 to TRBJ1-1; D gene ambiguous. Germline lookup yields CDR1 LNHDA and CDR2 SQIVND (reference sequence). The CDR3 extends over 13 amino acids. Trimming shortened V by 1 base and J by 3 bases, and 6 bases separated the two germline ends. CDR3 residues: CASSIGPHTEAFF. In DNA form, the CDR3 reads TGTGCCAGTAGTATAGGGCCGCACACTGAAGCTTTCTTT.

The chain combines TRBV19 with TRBJ2-7; 11 nucleotides line up with TRBD1. CDR1 and CDR2 (germline): LNHDA, SQIVND (reference sequence). Losses at the gene ends were 10 bases for V and 6 bases for J; bases not matched to a gene: 8. CDR3 length equals 13 residues. The CDR3 loop is CATSPGQGVEQYF. The CDR3 DNA reads TGTGCCACCTCTCCGGGACAGGGGGTCGAGCAGTACTTC.

This clone was picked up one time. The chain combines TRBV30 with TRBJ2-1, with a tentative D call TRBD2 (6 bases). Trimming shortened V by 8 bases and J by 10 bases, and 12 bases separated the two germline ends. The CDR3 consists of 10 residues. Germline CDR1 reads GTSNPN; CDR2 reads SVGIG (reference sequence). The CDR3 is CAGEVREQFF. CDR3 bases: TGTGCCGGGGAGGTTCGGGAGCAGTTCTTC. Full variable domain (rest looked up from reference TRBV30 and TRBJ2-1): SQTIHQWPATLVQPVGSPLSLECTVEGTSNPNLYWYRQAAGRGLQLLFYSVGIGQISSEVPQNLSASRPQDRQFILSSKKLLLSDSGFYLCAGEVREQFFGPGTRLTVL.

This chain uses TRBV11-2 with TRBJ2-7; D remains unclear. Germline CDR1 reads SGHAT; CDR2 reads FQNNGV. V gave up 5 bases and J gave up 3 bases, with 5 bases separating them. CDR3 length: 11 residues. DNA for the CDR3: TGTGCCAGCAGCCCAGTCTACGAGCAGTACTTC. As protein: CASSPVYEQYF. Complete variable domain (other parts from reference TRBV11-2 and TRBJ2-7): EAGVAQSPRYKIIEKRQSVAFWCNPISGHATLYWYQQILGQGPKLLIQFQNNGVVDDSQLPKDRFSAERLKGVDSTLKIQPAKLEDSAVYLCASSPVYEQYFGPGTRLTVT.

V and J are TRBV10-3 and TRBJ1-1; 9 bases fit TRBD1. Trimming at V came to 10 bases and at J to 2 bases, leaving 5 bases not matched to a gene. This CDR3 has 13 amino acids. The germline CDR1 and CDR2 sequences are ENHRY and SYGVKD. CDR3 DNA: TGTGCCACGGGACAGGGAGACAACACTGAAGCTTTCTTT. Translated: CATGQGDNTEAFF.

This chain uses TRBV29-1 with TRBJ2-7, with D possibly matching TRBD2 (5 bases). The germline V and J ends were trimmed by 4 bases and 4 bases, with 8 bases remaining between them. From germline, CDR1 is SQVTM and CDR2 ANQGSEA. The CDR3 is 11 residues long. The CDR3 DNA reads as TGCAGCGTTGGGACTTCATACGAGCAGTACTTC. As protein: CSVGTSYEQYF.